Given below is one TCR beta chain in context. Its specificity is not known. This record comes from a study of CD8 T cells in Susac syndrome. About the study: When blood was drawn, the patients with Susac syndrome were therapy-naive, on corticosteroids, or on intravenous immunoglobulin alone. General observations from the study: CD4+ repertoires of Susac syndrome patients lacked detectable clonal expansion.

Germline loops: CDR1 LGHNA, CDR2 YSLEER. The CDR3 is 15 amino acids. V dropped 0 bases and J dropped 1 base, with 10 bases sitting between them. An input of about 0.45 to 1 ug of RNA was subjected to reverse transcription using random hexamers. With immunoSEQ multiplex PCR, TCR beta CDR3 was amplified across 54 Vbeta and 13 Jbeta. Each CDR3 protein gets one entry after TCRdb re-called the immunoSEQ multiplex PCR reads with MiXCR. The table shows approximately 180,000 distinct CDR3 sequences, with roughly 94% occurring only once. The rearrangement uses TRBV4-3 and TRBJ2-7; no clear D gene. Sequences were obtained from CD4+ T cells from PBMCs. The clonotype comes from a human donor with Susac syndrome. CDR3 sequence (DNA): TGCGCCAGCAGCCAAGATGTGGGTATGTCCTACGAGCAGTACTTC. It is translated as CASSQDVGMSYEQYF.